This entry lists 12 T cell receptor beta chains sequenced from one sample in a study of T cells after yellow fever vaccination. TCRdb processed the 5' RACE reads anew with MiXCR; each CDR3 protein has one entry. The sample includes hundreds of thousands of distinct CDR3 sequences, roughly 13% of them seen just once. Sequencing used PBMCs, obtained on the day of the yellow fever booster vaccination. Receptor source: a man aged 30 to 45 who received the YFV17D yellow fever vaccine.

The rearrangement uses TRBV18 and TRBJ1-2, with TRBD1 identical over 7 bases. V lost 2 bases, J lost 0 bases, and 9 bases stayed unmatched. The V gene's germline CDR1 is KGHSH and CDR2 LQKENI. This CDR3 comprises 17 residues. CDR3 in amino acids: CASSPIGGRSTNYGYTF. The CDR3 DNA follows: TGTGCCAGCTCACCAATAGGGGGCCGATCTACTAACTATGGCTACACCTTC.

This clonotype has only a few counts. The CDR3: CASRVDGGNTEAFF. In nucleotides, the CDR3 is TGTGCCAGCAGGGTGGATGGGGGGAACACTGAAGCTTTCTTT. The rearrangement joins TRBV6-2 or TRBV6-3 to TRBJ1-1; tentatively, D is TRBD1 (5 bases). V lost 6 bases, J lost 1 base, and 12 bases lay in between. From germline, CDR1 is MNHEY and CDR2 SVGEGT. The CDR3 is 14 residues long.

V and J are TRBV19 and TRBJ2-5, with TRBD1 matching over 7 bases. Germline trimming cut 1 base from V and 2 bases from J; bases unmatched to any gene: 7. The CDR3 is made up of 16 amino acids. Germline CDR1 is LNHDA and CDR2 is SQIVND (reference sequence). This chain's CDR3 is CASSIALRDRQETQYF. The CDR3 DNA follows: TGTGCCAGTAGTATAGCTCTAAGGGACAGACAAGAGACCCAGTACTTC. The whole variable domain, filled in from reference TRBV19 and TRBJ2-5, reads DGGITQSPKYLFRKEGQNVTLSCEQNLNHDAMYWYRQDPGQGLRLIYYSQIVNDFQKGDIAEGYSVSREKKESFPLTVTSAQKNPTAFYLCASSIALRDRQETQYFGPGTRLLVL.

The chain couples TRBV29-1 to TRBJ2-5; the D is unclear. The germline V and J ends were trimmed by 5 bases and 5 bases, with 9 bases remaining between them. The germline CDR1 and CDR2 sequences are SQVTM and ANQGSEA. CDR3 length: 11 residues. This CDR3 is CSVQNRETQYF. CDR3 nucleotide sequence: TGCAGCGTTCAAAACCGGGAGACCCAGTACTTC.

This clonotype is a singleton in its sample. One end of the junction fails to match germline, which may point to a read error. The chain couples TRBV6-2 or TRBV6-3 to TRBJ2-6; perhaps TRBD1 as D (5 bases). Germline V gene data show CDR1 as MNHEY and CDR2 as SVGEGT. The length of the CDR3 is 20 residues. The CDR3 spells CASSYSFTTARSPGANVLTF. The DNA of the CDR3 is TGTGCCAGCAGTTACTCCTTCACGACAGCCCGAAGTCCTGGGGCCAACGTCCTGACCTTC.

The chain recombines TRBV28 with TRBJ2-1; 7 nucleotides line up with TRBD2. This CDR3 is built from 17 residues. From germline, CDR1 is MDHEN and CDR2 SYDVKM. After removal of 3 bases from V and 7 bases from J, the junction contained 15 bases not matched to a gene. The CDR3 region has the DNA TGTGCCAGCAGTTTCCCCGTCGGAGCGGGAATCCGAAATGAGCAGTTCTTC. It translates to CASSFPVGAGIRNEQFF.

This clonotype was detected a few times. The chain has TRBV4-2 and TRBJ2-3; 11 bases match TRBD2. Germline trimming cut 3 bases from V and 0 bases from J; bases unmatched to any gene: 5. The CDR3 length is 17 residues. CDR1 and CDR2 (germline): LGHNA, YNFKEQ. The CDR3 DNA is TGTGCCAGCAGCCAGACCGGGACTAGCGGTAGCACAGATACGCAGTATTTT. Translating gives CASSQTGTSGSTDTQYF.

A few counts support this clonotype. The chain carries TRBV19 and TRBJ2-1; D not resolved. Trimming took 2 bases from V and 7 from J, leaving 6 bases between them. The CDR3 runs 12 residues. Germline values: CDR1 LNHDA, CDR2 SQIVND (reference sequence). CDR3 nucleotides: TGTGCCAGTAGTATATTAGGGAATGAGCAGTTCTTC. Translation: CASSILGNEQFF.

This clonotype was detected only a few times. The CDR3 region is CASSALAGDIPDTQYF. CDR3 nucleotides: TGTGCCAGCAGCGCCCTAGCGGGAGACATTCCAGATACGCAGTATTTT. The J gene is TRBJ2-3, the V gene TRBV7-9, with TRBD2 matching 10 bases. The germline V gene has CDR1 SEHNR and CDR2 FQNEAQ (reference sequence). V was clipped by 5 bases and J by 4 bases; unmatched bases: 9. This CDR3 spans 16 amino acids.

The gene calls are TRBV11-1 and TRBJ2-2, with TRBD2 identical over 9 bases. The CDR3 sequence is 17 residues long. Germline CDR1 reads SGHAT; CDR2 reads FQDESV (reference sequence). J lost 5 bases, V lost 5 bases, and 12 bases had no gene match. CDR3 sequence: CASSRRPAGGGTGELFF. The CDR3 nucleotides are TGTGCCAGCAGCCGACGTCCAGCGGGAGGTGGGACCGGGGAGCTGTTTTTT.

In this sample, this clonotype turned up a few times. This chain links TRBV29-1 with TRBJ1-1; D might be TRBD1 (5 bases). The CDR3 spans 11 residues. Germline values: CDR1 SQVTM, CDR2 ANQGSEA. V lost 5 bases, J lost 7 bases, and 11 bases lay in between. The CDR3 protein is CSVWTGLEAFF. For the CDR3, the DNA is TGCAGCGTTTGGACGGGACTTGAAGCTTTCTTT. Looking up the rest from reference TRBV29-1 and TRBJ1-1 gives the full variable domain: SAVISQKPSRDICQRGTSLTIQCQVDSQVTMMFWYRQQPGQSLTLIATANQGSEATYESGFVIDKFPISRPNLTFSTLTVSNMSPEDSSIYLCSVWTGLEAFFGQGTRLTVV.

This clonotype was observed a handful of times. CDR3 nucleotides: TGTGCCAGCAGTGATTATAACAATCAGCCCCAGCATTTT. Translation: CASSDYNNQPQHF. V and J are TRBV25-1 and TRBJ1-5; no definite D call. The germline V gene has CDR1 MGHDK and CDR2 SYGVNS. Trimming took off 3 bases at V and 3 bases at J, with 6 bases between the two ends. The CDR3 spans 13 residues.